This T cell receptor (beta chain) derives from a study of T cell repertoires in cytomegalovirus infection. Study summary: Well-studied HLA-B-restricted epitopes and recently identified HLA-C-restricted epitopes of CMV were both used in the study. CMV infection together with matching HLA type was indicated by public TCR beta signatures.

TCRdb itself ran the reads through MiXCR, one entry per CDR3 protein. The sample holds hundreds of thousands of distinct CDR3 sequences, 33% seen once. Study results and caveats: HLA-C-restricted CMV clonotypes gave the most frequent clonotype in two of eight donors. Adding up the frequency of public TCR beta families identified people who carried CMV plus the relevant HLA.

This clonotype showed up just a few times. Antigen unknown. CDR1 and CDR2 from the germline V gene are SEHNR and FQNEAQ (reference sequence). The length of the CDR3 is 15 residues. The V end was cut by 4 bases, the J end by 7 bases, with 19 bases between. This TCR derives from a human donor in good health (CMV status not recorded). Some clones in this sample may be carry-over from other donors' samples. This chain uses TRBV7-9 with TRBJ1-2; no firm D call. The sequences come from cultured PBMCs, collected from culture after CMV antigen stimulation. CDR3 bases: TGTGCCAGCAGCTATGTTGGGTCTGGTTACACTGGCTACACCTTC. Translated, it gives CASSYVGSGYTGYTF.